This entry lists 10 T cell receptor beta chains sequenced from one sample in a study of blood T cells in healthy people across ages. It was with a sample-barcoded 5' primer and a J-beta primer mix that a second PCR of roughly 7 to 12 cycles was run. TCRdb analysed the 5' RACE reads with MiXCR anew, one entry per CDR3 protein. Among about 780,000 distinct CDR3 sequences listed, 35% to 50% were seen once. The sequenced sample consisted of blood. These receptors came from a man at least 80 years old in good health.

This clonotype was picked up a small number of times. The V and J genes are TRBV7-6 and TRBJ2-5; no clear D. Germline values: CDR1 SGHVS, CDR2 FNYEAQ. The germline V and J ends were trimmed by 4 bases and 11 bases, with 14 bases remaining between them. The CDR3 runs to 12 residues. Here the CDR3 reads CASSSLSNEQYF. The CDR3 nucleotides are TGTGCCAGCAGCTCCCTTTCTAATGAGCAGTACTTC.

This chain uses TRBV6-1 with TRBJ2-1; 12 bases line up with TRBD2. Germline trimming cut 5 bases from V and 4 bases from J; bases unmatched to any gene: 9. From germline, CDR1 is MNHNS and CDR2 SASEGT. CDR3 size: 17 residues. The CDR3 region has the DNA TGTGCCAGCAGTCCGCTGGGCCTAGCGGGAGGGTACAATGAGCAGTTCTTC. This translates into CASSPLGLAGGYNEQFF.

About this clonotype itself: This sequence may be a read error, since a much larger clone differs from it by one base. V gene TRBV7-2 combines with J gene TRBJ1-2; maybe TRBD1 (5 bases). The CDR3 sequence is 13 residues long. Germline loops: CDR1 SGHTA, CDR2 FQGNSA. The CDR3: CASSSGLGGGNTF. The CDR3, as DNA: TGTGCCAGCAGCTCCGGACTGGGGGGTGGCAACACCTTC.

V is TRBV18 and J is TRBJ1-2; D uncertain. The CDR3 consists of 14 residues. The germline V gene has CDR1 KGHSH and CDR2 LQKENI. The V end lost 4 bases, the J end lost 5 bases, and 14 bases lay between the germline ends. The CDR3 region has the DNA TGTGCCAGCTCACGAACGGGAACGGTTTATGGCTACACCTTC. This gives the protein CASSRTGTVYGYTF.

The CDR3 DNA reads TGTGCCAGCAGCTTGTTCGGGGAGTCCTACGAGCAGTACTTC. Protein: CASSLFGESYEQYF. The gene calls are TRBV5-6 and TRBJ2-7, with a weak D call TRBD2 (5 bases). CDR1 SGHDT and CDR2 YYEEEE come from the germline V gene. Trimming removed 1 base at V and 1 base at J, with 9 bases between. This CDR3 has 14 residues.

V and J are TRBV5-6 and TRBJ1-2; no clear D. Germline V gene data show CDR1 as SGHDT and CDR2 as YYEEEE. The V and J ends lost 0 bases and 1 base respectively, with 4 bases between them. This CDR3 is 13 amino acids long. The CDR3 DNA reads TGTGCCAGCAGCTTGGTGGATAACTATGGCTACACCTTC. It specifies CASSLVDNYGYTF.

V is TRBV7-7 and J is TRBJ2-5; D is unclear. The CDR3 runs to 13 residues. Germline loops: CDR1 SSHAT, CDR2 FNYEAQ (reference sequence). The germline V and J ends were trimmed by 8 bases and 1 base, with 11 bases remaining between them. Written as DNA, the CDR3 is TGTGCCAGCGCCCGAGCCTCCCAAGAGACCCAGTACTTC. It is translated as CASARASQETQYF. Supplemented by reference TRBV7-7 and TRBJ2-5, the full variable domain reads GAGVSQSPRYKVTKRGQDVTLRCDPISSHATLYWYQQALGQGPEFLTYFNYEAQPDKSGLPSDRFSAERPEGSISTLTIQRTEQRDSAMYRCASARASQETQYFGPGTRLLVL.

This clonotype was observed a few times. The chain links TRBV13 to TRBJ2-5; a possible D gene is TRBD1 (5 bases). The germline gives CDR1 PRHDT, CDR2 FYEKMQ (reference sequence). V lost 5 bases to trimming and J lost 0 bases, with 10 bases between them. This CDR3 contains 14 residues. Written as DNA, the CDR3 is TGTGCCAGCAGCATCACAGGAGACCAAGAGACCCAGTACTTC. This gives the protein CASSITGDQETQYF.

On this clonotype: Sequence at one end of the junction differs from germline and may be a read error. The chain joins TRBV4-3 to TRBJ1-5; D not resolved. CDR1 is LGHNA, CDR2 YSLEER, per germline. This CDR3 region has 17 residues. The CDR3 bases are TGCGCCAGCAACCAAGATACGGGCCCATGGGGCAATCAGCCCCAGCATTTT. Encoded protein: CASNQDTGPWGNQPQHF.

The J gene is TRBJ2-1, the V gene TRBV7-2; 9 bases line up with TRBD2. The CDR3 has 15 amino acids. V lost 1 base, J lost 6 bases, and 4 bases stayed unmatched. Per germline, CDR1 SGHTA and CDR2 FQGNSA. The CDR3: CASSLDGTSLNEQFF. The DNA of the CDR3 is TGTGCCAGCAGCTTAGACGGGACTAGCCTCAATGAGCAGTTCTTC.